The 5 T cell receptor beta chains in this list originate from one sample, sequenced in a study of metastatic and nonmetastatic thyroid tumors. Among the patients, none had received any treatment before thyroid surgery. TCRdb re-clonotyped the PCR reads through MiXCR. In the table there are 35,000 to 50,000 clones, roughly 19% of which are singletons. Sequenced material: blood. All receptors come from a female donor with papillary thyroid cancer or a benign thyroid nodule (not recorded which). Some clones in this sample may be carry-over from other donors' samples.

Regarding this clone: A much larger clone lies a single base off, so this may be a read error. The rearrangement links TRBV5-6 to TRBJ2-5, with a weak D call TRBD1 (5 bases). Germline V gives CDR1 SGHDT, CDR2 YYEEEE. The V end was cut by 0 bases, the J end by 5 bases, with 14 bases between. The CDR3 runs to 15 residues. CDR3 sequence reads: CASSLVPSGCETQYF. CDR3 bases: TGTGCCAGCAGCTTGGTCCCCTCAGGGTGCGAGACCCAGTACTTC.

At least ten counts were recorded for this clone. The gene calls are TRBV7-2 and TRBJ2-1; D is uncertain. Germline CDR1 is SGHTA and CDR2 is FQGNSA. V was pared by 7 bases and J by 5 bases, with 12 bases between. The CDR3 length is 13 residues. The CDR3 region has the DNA TGTGCCAGCACAAATCCTACGAACAATGAGCAGTTCTTC. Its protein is CASTNPTNNEQFF.

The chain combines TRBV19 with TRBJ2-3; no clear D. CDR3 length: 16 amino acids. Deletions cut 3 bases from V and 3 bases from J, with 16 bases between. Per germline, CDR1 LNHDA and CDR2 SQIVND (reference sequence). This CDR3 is CASSIRKNSRTDTQYF. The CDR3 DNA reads TGTGCCAGTAGTATTAGAAAAAACTCCCGAACAGATACGCAGTATTTT.

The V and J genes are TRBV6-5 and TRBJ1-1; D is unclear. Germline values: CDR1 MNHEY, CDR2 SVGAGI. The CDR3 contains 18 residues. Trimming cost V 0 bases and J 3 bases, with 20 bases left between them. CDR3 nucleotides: TGTGCCAGCAGTTACTCTGCTGTTTTGAGAGCGCAGTACACTGAAGCTTTCTTT. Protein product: CASSYSAVLRAQYTEAFF.

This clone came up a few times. CDR3 in amino acids: CASSSFLRDTQYF. The CDR3 DNA reads TGTGCCAGCAGTTCTTTCCTTCGAGATACGCAGTATTTT. This chain joins TRBV12-3 or TRBV12-4 and TRBJ2-3; D uncertain. V was cut by 4 bases and J by 5 bases, with 10 bases left in between. The CDR3 covers 13 residues.